The 18 T cell receptor beta chains below come from one sample, sequenced in a study of beta chain features in type 1 diabetes. The study's findings and limits: Moderate yet significant TCRB CDR3 shortening was seen in Type 1 diabetes patients in all four CD4+ subsets.

Their antigens are not known. Sequenced material consisted of expressed TCRB transcripts (all of the isolated RNA was reverse transcribed). Method: immunoSEQ multiplex PCR; TCRdb's copy keeps in-frame clones and lacks some. The sample lists about 240,000 clones, around 13% occurring once. Sequenced input: naive CD4+ T cells from blood. The receptors were sampled from a man younger than 40 with type 1 diabetes.

The chain employs TRBV25-1 and TRBJ1-4; TRBD1 matches at 8 bases. V lost 5 bases to trimming and J lost 0 bases; unmatched junction nucleotides: 5. CDR1 is MGHDK, CDR2 SYGVNS, per germline. CDR3 length equals 16 residues. The CDR3 nucleotides read TGTGCCAGCAGTCCGGGACAGGCCTCAACTAATGAAAAACTGTTTTTT. Its translation is CASSPGQASTNEKLFF.

V gene TRBV5-1 combines with J gene TRBJ1-5; perhaps TRBD1 as D (6 bases). Trimming cost V 4 bases and J 1 base, with 12 bases left between them. Germline V CDR1 and CDR2: SGHRS, YFSETQ. CDR3 size: 15 residues. This CDR3 is CASSPWGGSNQPQHF. The CDR3 region has the DNA TGCGCCAGCAGCCCGTGGGGGGGCAGCAATCAGCCCCAGCATTTT.

V is TRBV29-1 and J is TRBJ2-2, with 10 bases matching TRBD1. In germline, CDR1 is SQVTM, CDR2 ANQGSEA. J gave up 2 bases and V 4 bases, and 10 bases lay outside the gene matches. The CDR3 spans 17 residues. The CDR3 protein is CSVVFPGQGFNTGELFF. The CDR3, as DNA: TGCAGCGTTGTATTCCCGGGACAGGGGTTTAACACCGGGGAGCTGTTTTTT.

This clone was counted only a few times. This chain joins TRBV7-2 and TRBJ1-2; 9 bases fit TRBD1. The CDR3 consists of 13 residues. From germline, CDR1 is SGHTA and CDR2 FQGNSA. V shed 5 bases, J shed 8 bases, and the junction held 6 bases outside the gene matches. The CDR3 coding sequence is TGTGCCAGCAGCCCCCGGACAGGGGACGGCTACACCTTC. Its protein is CASSPRTGDGYTF.

The CDR3 spells CASSQDRLQETQYF. The CDR3 coding sequence is TGCGCCAGCAGCCAAGATCGACTCCAAGAGACCCAGTACTTC. The chain joins TRBV4-1 to TRBJ2-5, with no clear D. V was trimmed by 0 bases and J by 1 base, leaving 6 bases between them. The V gene's germline CDR1 is MGHRA and CDR2 YSYEKL. The CDR3 consists of 14 residues.

This clone has just a few counts. The chain employs TRBV30 and TRBJ2-7, with a weak D call TRBD2 (5 bases). This CDR3 spans 14 amino acids. Per the germline V gene, CDR1 is GTSNPN and CDR2 is SVGIG (reference sequence). V lost 2 bases and J 0 bases, leaving 11 bases between the germline ends. The CDR3 spells CAWSMDSLSYEQYF. CDR3 in DNA: TGTGCCTGGAGTATGGACTCTCTCTCCTACGAGCAGTACTTC.

This chain uses TRBV18 with TRBJ1-2; D is unclear. Germline V gives CDR1 KGHSH, CDR2 LQKENI. This CDR3 spans 13 amino acids. V was clipped by 3 bases and J by 1 base, with 6 bases between them. CDR3 bases: TGTGCCAGCTCACCCGCGGTTAACTATGGCTACACCTTC. Encoded protein: CASSPAVNYGYTF.

The chain carries TRBV25-1 and TRBJ2-5; 7 bases are shared with TRBD1. The J call may be faulty, since TRBJ2-7 better matches the DNA end. The V gene's germline CDR1 is MGHDK and CDR2 SYGVNS. The CDR3 sequence is 12 residues long. This CDR3 is CASSLQGYEQYF. The CDR3 bases are TGTGCCAGCAGTTTACAGGGGTACGAGCAGTACTTC.

This clone occurred a few times. The chain has TRBV30 and TRBJ2-5; D is unresolved. The CDR3 contains 12 residues. Deletions cut 0 bases from V and 2 bases from J, with 4 bases between. From germline, CDR1 is GTSNPN and CDR2 SVGIG (reference sequence). The DNA for the CDR3 is TGTGCCTGGAGTGTAACTCAAGAGACCCAGTACTTC. Translated, it gives CAWSVTQETQYF. Based on the CDR3 plus reference TRBV30 and TRBJ2-5, the full variable domain is SQTIHQWPATLVQPVGSPLSLECTVEGTSNPNLYWYRQAAGRGLQLLFYSVGIGQISSEVPQNLSASRPQDRQFILSSKKLLLSDSGFYLCAWSVTQETQYFGPGTRLLVL.

This clone has just a few counts. The V gene is TRBV29-1, the J gene TRBJ1-2; 10 bases are shared with TRBD1. From germline, CDR1 is SQVTM and CDR2 ANQGSEA. V shed 4 bases, J shed 4 bases, and the junction held 9 bases outside the gene matches. The CDR3 is 15 amino acids. The CDR3 nucleotides read TGCAGCGTTGGCCGACAGGGGGCCCGCGGCTATGGCTACACCTTC. As protein: CSVGRQGARGYGYTF.

This clone was counted only a few times. This chain connects TRBV29-1 to TRBJ1-1; unclear D gene. V was trimmed by 3 bases and J by 1 base, leaving 6 bases between them. This CDR3 contains 12 residues. Per the germline V gene, CDR1 is SQVTM and CDR2 is ANQGSEA. DNA for the CDR3: TGCAGCGTTGAGTCCAGGAACACTGAAGCTTTCTTT. It encodes CSVESRNTEAFF.

The chain combines TRBV29-1 with TRBJ1-2; TRBD1 agrees at 8 bases. Per germline, CDR1 SQVTM and CDR2 ANQGSEA. V was clipped by 4 bases and J by 3 bases; unmatched bases: 7. The CDR3 is 14 amino acids. CDR3 loop: CSVGEDRAHYGYTF. Here the CDR3 DNA reads TGCAGCGTTGGAGAGGACAGGGCCCACTATGGCTACACCTTC.

This chain uses TRBV19 with TRBJ1-1; 7 bases agree with TRBD1. Germline values: CDR1 LNHDA, CDR2 SQIVND (reference sequence). V trimming: 8 bases; J trimming: 6 bases; junction bases outside the gene matches: 18. The CDR3 covers 16 residues. The CDR3, as DNA: TGTGCCAGTGTTAACTCCGCCGGGACAGTGACGTCTGAAGCTTTCTTT. Amino acid sequence: CASVNSAGTVTSEAFF.

The rearrangement links TRBV29-1 to TRBJ2-7; tentative D call: TRBD1 (5 bases). The ends were cut back, 4 bases at V and 3 bases at J, with 16 bases in the middle. CDR3 size: 14 residues. Germline V gives CDR1 SQVTM, CDR2 ANQGSEA. This CDR3 is CSVVGQGLIYEQYF. In DNA form, the CDR3 reads TGCAGCGTTGTAGGGCAGGGCTTGATCTACGAGCAGTACTTC.

This clone occurred a few times. J is TRBJ2-5 and V is TRBV18; TRBD2 is a possible D gene (7 bases). V dropped 3 bases and J dropped 3 bases, with 14 bases sitting between them. The CDR3 spans 15 residues. Germline V gene sequence: CDR1 KGHSH, CDR2 LQKENI. In nucleotides, the CDR3 is TGTGCCAGCTCACCCCGCGGGGGCTACAAAGAGACCCAGTACTTC. It encodes CASSPRGGYKETQYF. Full variable domain (outside the CDR3, taken from reference TRBV18 and TRBJ2-5): NAGVMQNPRHLVRRRGQEARLRCSPMKGHSHVYWYRQLPEEGLKFMVYLQKENIIDESGMPKERFSAEFPKEGPSILRIQQVVRGDSAAYFCASSPRGGYKETQYFGPGTRLLVL.

The chain couples TRBV6-5 to TRBJ2-7, with a weak D call TRBD2 (7 bases). V lost 5 bases, J lost 5 bases, and 19 bases lay in between. The CDR3 runs to 15 residues. Germline loops: CDR1 MNHEY, CDR2 SVGAGI. The CDR3 DNA is TGTGCCAGCAGTCGTGGAGGGGGGGCGCGCAACGAGCAGTACTTC. Amino acid sequence: CASSRGGGARNEQYF.

The chain employs TRBV4-1 and TRBJ2-5; D is ambiguous. The CDR3 has 15 residues. Per the germline V gene, CDR1 is MGHRA and CDR2 is YSYEKL. The V gene lost 0 bases and the J gene lost 4 bases, with 12 bases spanning the gap. The CDR3 bases are TGCGCCAGCAGCCAAGAGTGGGCCGCCAGAGAGACCCAGTACTTC. This sequence encodes CASSQEWAARETQYF.

The chain combines TRBV2 with TRBJ1-5, with D possibly being TRBD1 (6 bases). V lost 8 bases and J 2 bases, leaving 16 bases between the germline ends. The CDR3 runs to 15 residues. Germline CDR1 is SNHLY and CDR2 is FYNNEI. CDR3 region: CASCPGAGGNQPQHF. CDR3 sequence (DNA): TGTGCCAGCTGCCCAGGGGCGGGAGGCAATCAGCCCCAGCATTTT.